This entry lists 28 T cell receptor beta chains sequenced from one sample in a study of cytomegalovirus exposure and HLA in healthy donors. Only in-frame clones appear in the TCRdb table, and some are missing; sequencing was by immunoSEQ multiplex PCR. In the table there are around 220,000 clones, 88% of which are singletons. Material for sequencing was PBMCs. The receptors derive from a woman aged 18-29 years in good health and CMV-seronegative.

V is TRBV7-2 and J is TRBJ2-3; TRBD2 is a possible D gene (6 bases). The germline V gene encodes CDR1 SGHTA and CDR2 FQGNSA. Deletions cut 5 bases from V and 2 bases from J, with 14 bases between. This CDR3 contains 15 residues. CDR3 protein: CASSPGEWPTDTQYF. The CDR3 DNA reads as TGTGCCAGCAGCCCGGGGGAGTGGCCCACAGATACGCAGTATTTT.

CDR3 bases: TGTGCCAGCTATGGAAGAGCGGGAGGATCTGGCAATGAGCAGTTCTTC. Protein: CASYGRAGGSGNEQFF. The chain is built from TRBV11-2 and TRBJ2-1; 9 positions agree with TRBD2. Germline V gene data show CDR1 as SGHAT and CDR2 as FQNNGV. V gave up 8 bases and J gave up 6 bases; unmatched junction bases: 14. CDR3 length equals 16 residues.

In this sample, this clone turned up a few times. CDR3 sequence (DNA): TGTGCCAGCACGGGACAGGTAGAGACCCAGTACTTC. Translated, it gives CASTGQVETQYF. This sequence joins TRBV28 and TRBJ2-5; 8 bases agree with TRBD1. The junction had 2 bases not matched to a gene; V was cut back by 7 bases and J by 4 bases. The CDR3 has 12 amino acids. CDR1 and CDR2 from the germline V gene are MDHEN and SYDVKM.

The chain joins TRBV12-5 to TRBJ2-2; 13 nucleotides align to TRBD2. V lost 3 bases and J lost 8; bases outside the gene matches: 6. This CDR3 is built from 16 residues. The germline gives CDR1 LGHNT, CDR2 FRNRAP. The CDR3 DNA reads TGTGCTAGTGGTTTTACAGGGACTAGCGGGACTGGGGAGCTGTTTTTT. Residues: CASGFTGTSGTGELFF. Full variable domain (missing parts from reference TRBV12-5 and TRBJ2-2): DARVTQTPRHKVTEMGQEVTMRCQPILGHNTVFWYRQTMMQGLELLAYFRNRAPLDDSGMPKDRFSAEMPDATLATLKIQPSEPRDSAVYFCASGFTGTSGTGELFFGEGSRLTVL.

The chain joins TRBV5-6 to TRBJ2-2; possibly TRBD1 for D (5 bases). The CDR3 consists of 15 residues. CDR1 and CDR2 from the germline V gene are SGHDT and YYEEEE. The germline V and J ends were trimmed by 0 bases and 3 bases, with 9 bases remaining between them. Here the CDR3 DNA reads TGTGCCAGCAGCTTGGACCCAGGGTACACCGGGGAGCTGTTTTTT. It codes for CASSLDPGYTGELFF. The whole variable domain, filled in from reference TRBV5-6 and TRBJ2-2, reads DAGVTQSPTHLIKTRGQQVTLRCSPKSGHDTVSWYQQALGQGPQFIFQYYEEEERQRGNFPDRFSGHQFPNYSSELNVNALLLGDSALYLCASSLDPGYTGELFFGEGSRLTVL.

The V call is TRBV28, the J call TRBJ1-5, with D perhaps matching TRBD1 (6 bases). Trimming pared 2 bases from V and 5 bases from J, leaving 13 bases between. Germline-derived CDR1 and CDR2 are MDHEN and SYDVKM. CDR3 length equals 15 residues. The chain's CDR3 is CASSLNAGADQPQHF. In nucleotides, the CDR3 is TGTGCCAGCAGTTTAAACGCAGGGGCAGATCAGCCCCAGCATTTT. The variable domain in full, with the rest retrieved from reference TRBV28 and TRBJ1-5, is DVKVTQSSRYLVKRTGEKVFLECVQDMDHENMFWYRQDPGLGLRLIYFSYDVKMKEKGDIPEGYSVSREKKERFSLILESASTNQTSMYLCASSLNAGADQPQHFGDGTRLSIL.

V usage is TRBV7-2 and J usage is TRBJ2-6; maybe TRBD2 (5 bases). V was shortened by 4 bases and J by 2 bases, with 9 bases between the two germline ends. The CDR3 spans 15 residues. Germline V lookup: CDR1 SGHTA, CDR2 FQGNSA. CDR3 nucleotide sequence: TGTGCCAGCAGCTACGAGGGTCCTGGGGCCAACGTCCTGACTTTC. It encodes CASSYEGPGANVLTF.

This sequence joins TRBV4-1 and TRBJ2-3; 10 bases agree with TRBD1. CDR1 is MGHRA and CDR2 is YSYEKL in the germline V gene. The CDR3 is 16 amino acids. V shed 4 bases and J 3 bases; nucleotides not matched to a gene: 7. CDR3 amino acids: CASSLRAGQGTDTQYF. In nucleotides, the CDR3 is TGCGCCAGCAGCCTCCGGGCGGGACAGGGGACAGATACGCAGTATTTT.

This chain links TRBV27 with TRBJ1-2, with D perhaps matching TRBD1 (6 bases). The germline V gene has CDR1 MNHEY and CDR2 SMNVEV (reference sequence). V gave up 0 bases and J gave up 3 bases, with 11 bases separating them. CDR3 length: 15 residues. CDR3 nucleotide sequence: TGTGCCAGCAGTTTATCCCCCAGGGGAGACTATGGCTACACCTTC. It encodes CASSLSPRGDYGYTF.

V usage is TRBV7-6 and J usage is TRBJ2-3; D is possibly TRBD1 (6 bases). The V and J ends lost 5 bases and 1 base respectively, with 22 bases between them. The CDR3 has 18 residues. The germline CDR1 and CDR2 sequences are SGHVS and FNYEAQ. CDR3 sequence (DNA): TGTGCCAGCAGCCGCATTTCGGCAGGGGCCTTCGGCACAGATACGCAGTATTTT. It yields the protein CASSRISAGAFGTDTQYF.

The chain couples TRBV11-2 to TRBJ1-2; 8 nucleotides line up with TRBD1. Germline V gives CDR1 SGHAT, CDR2 FQNNGV. The CDR3 covers 16 residues. Unmatched junction bases numbered 12, after V lost 1 base and J lost 8 bases. The CDR3 coding sequence is TGTGCCAGCAGCTTAGCAGGGACAGGCCGAAACGGGGGCTACACCTTC. This encodes CASSLAGTGRNGGYTF.

The V call is TRBV27, the J call TRBJ1-4; the D gene is possibly TRBD1 (6 bases). Germline CDR1 is MNHEY and CDR2 is SMNVEV (reference sequence). CDR3 length equals 16 residues. V gave up 2 bases and J gave up 8 bases, with 18 bases separating them. The CDR3, as DNA: TGTGCCAGCAGTTTAAACAGGGCGGATGTTCGGGAAAAACTGTTTTTT. Translated: CASSLNRADVREKLFF.

The V and J genes are TRBV7-9 and TRBJ2-3; D might be TRBD1 (5 bases). Per the germline V gene, CDR1 is SEHNR and CDR2 is FQNEAQ (reference sequence). This CDR3 comprises 13 residues. CDR3 region: CTSTGFFQDTQYF. Here the CDR3 DNA reads TGTACTTCCACAGGTTTTTTCCAGGATACGCAGTATTTT.

The V and J genes are TRBV27 and TRBJ2-1; a weak D match, TRBD1 (5 bases). Trimming left V 5 bases short and J 0 bases short, with 14 bases between. CDR1 MNHEY and CDR2 SMNVEV come from the germline V gene (reference sequence). The CDR3 is 16 residues long. CDR3 DNA: TGTGCCAGCAGTCTAAGGGGAAGTGGCTCCTACAATGAGCAGTTCTTC. Translated, it gives CASSLRGSGSYNEQFF.

This chain joins TRBV2 and TRBJ1-1; 7 nucleotides line up with TRBD1. V shed 5 bases and J 6 bases; nucleotides not matched to a gene: 9. CDR1 and CDR2 (germline): SNHLY, FYNNEI. The CDR3 is made up of 14 amino acids. The CDR3 region has the DNA TGTGCCAGCAGTTACCGGACAGGCCCCGCTGAAGCTTTCTTT. Amino acid sequence: CASSYRTGPAEAFF. The full variable domain, its missing parts supplied by reference TRBV2 and TRBJ1-1, is EPEVTQTPSHQVTQMGQEVILRCVPISNHLYFYWYRQILGQKVEFLVSFYNNEISEKSEIFDDQFSVERPDGSNFTLKIRSTKLEDSAMYFCASSYRTGPAEAFFGQGTRLTVV.

The chain joins TRBV28 to TRBJ1-1; D may be TRBD1 (6 bases). CDR1 and CDR2 (germline): MDHEN, SYDVKM. V was trimmed by 3 bases and J by 3 bases, leaving 14 bases between them. The CDR3 covers 15 residues. The CDR3 DNA reads as TGTGCCAGCAGTTTTCTGTGGGGGGGCGACACTGAAGCTTTCTTT. This gives the protein CASSFLWGGDTEAFF.

The chain uses TRBV19 and TRBJ2-3; the match to TRBD1 covers 7 bases. V shed 6 bases and J 5 bases; nucleotides not matched to a gene: 8. This CDR3 has 14 amino acids. Germline V lookup: CDR1 LNHDA, CDR2 SQIVND (reference sequence). CDR3 sequence (DNA): TGTGCCAGTAGCACTCGTCGGGACAGAGATACGCAGTATTTT. Translation gives CASSTRRDRDTQYF. The full variable domain, with the rest looked up from reference TRBV19 and TRBJ2-3, is DGGITQSPKYLFRKEGQNVTLSCEQNLNHDAMYWYRQDPGQGLRLIYYSQIVNDFQKGDIAEGYSVSREKKESFPLTVTSAQKNPTAFYLCASSTRRDRDTQYFGPGTRLTVL.

The chain carries TRBV11-2 and TRBJ2-1; maybe TRBD2 (5 bases). Deletions cut 3 bases from V and 8 bases from J, with 17 bases between. The CDR3 loop spans 15 amino acids. Germline CDR1 is SGHAT and CDR2 is FQNNGV. CDR3 bases: TGTGCCAGCAGCTTCTCGATCCGGGATCTCCATGAGCAGTTCTTC. Its protein product is CASSFSIRDLHEQFF. The full variable domain, its missing parts supplied by reference TRBV11-2 and TRBJ2-1, is EAGVAQSPRYKIIEKRQSVAFWCNPISGHATLYWYQQILGQGPKLLIQFQNNGVVDDSQLPKDRFSAERLKGVDSTLKIQPAKLEDSAVYLCASSFSIRDLHEQFFGPGTRLTVL.

V and J are TRBV19 and TRBJ2-7, with 10 bases matching TRBD2. Germline lookup yields CDR1 LNHDA and CDR2 SQIVND (reference sequence). Trimming took 4 bases from V and 0 from J; bases not matched to a gene: 6. This CDR3 spans 16 amino acids. The CDR3 nucleotides read TGTGCCAGTAGTACCCTAGCGGGAGCGCACTCCTACGAGCAGTACTTC. It codes for CASSTLAGAHSYEQYF.

This chain uses TRBV2 with TRBJ1-1, with 9 bases aligning to TRBD1. Germline CDR1 SNHLY, CDR2 FYNNEI. With 6 bases clipped from V and 1 base from J, the junction kept 12 bases outside the gene matches. The CDR3 is made up of 17 amino acids. The CDR3 DNA is TGTGCCAGCAGCAGACGAGCACAGGGGGCTCGGAACACTGAAGCTTTCTTT. Residues: CASSRRAQGARNTEAFF. Variable domain in full (rest from reference TRBV2 and TRBJ1-1): EPEVTQTPSHQVTQMGQEVILRCVPISNHLYFYWYRQILGQKVEFLVSFYNNEISEKSEIFDDQFSVERPDGSNFTLKIRSTKLEDSAMYFCASSRRAQGARNTEAFFGQGTRLTVV.

This clone occurred once. This chain uses TRBV5-1 with TRBJ1-1, with 7 positions matching TRBD1. Germline CDR1 is SGHRS and CDR2 is YFSETQ. V lost 4 bases and J lost 4; bases outside the gene matches: 7. There are 14 residues in the CDR3. The CDR3 nucleotides are TGCGCCAGCAGCCCACCACAGGGGTTCACTGAAGCTTTCTTT. It is translated as CASSPPQGFTEAFF.

This clone was seen a handful of times. This rearrangement joins TRBV7-6 to TRBJ2-1, with TRBD1 identical over 7 bases. V lost 5 bases, J lost 4 bases, and 2 bases stayed unmatched. The CDR3 loop spans 13 amino acids. Germline-derived CDR1 and CDR2 are SGHVS and FNYEAQ. The CDR3 coding sequence is TGTGCCAGCAGCCGGGACAGTTACAATGAGCAGTTCTTC. Translation: CASSRDSYNEQFF.

This chain connects TRBV7-2 to TRBJ2-7, with 8 bases identical to TRBD1. V trimming: 5 bases; J trimming: 0 bases; junction bases outside the gene matches: 9. The CDR3 spans 16 residues. Germline loops: CDR1 SGHTA, CDR2 FQGNSA. The CDR3 reads CASSPGTGTGSYEQYF. CDR3 coding DNA: TGTGCCAGCAGCCCCGGGACCGGGACAGGCTCCTACGAGCAGTACTTC. Variable domain in full (rest from reference TRBV7-2 and TRBJ2-7): GAGVSQSPSNKVTEKGKDVELRCDPISGHTALYWYRQSLGQGLEFLIYFQGNSAPDKSGLPSDRFSAERTGGSVSTLTIQRTQQEDSAVYLCASSPGTGTGSYEQYFGPGTRLTVT.

J is TRBJ2-2 and V is TRBV18; 11 positions match TRBD2. Germline V gene sequence: CDR1 KGHSH, CDR2 LQKENI. This CDR3 region has 19 residues. After removal of 3 bases from V and 0 bases from J, the junction contained 9 bases not matched to a gene. The CDR3 region is CASSPPGLAVNANTGELFF. DNA of the CDR3: TGTGCCAGCTCACCCCCGGGACTAGCGGTAAACGCGAACACCGGGGAGCTGTTTTTT.

This clone was observed once. The V call is TRBV7-8, the J call TRBJ1-2; possible D gene TRBD1, 5 bases. Germline V gives CDR1 SGHVS, CDR2 FQNEAQ. The CDR3 is made up of 14 amino acids. V was cut by 1 base and J by 2 bases, with 8 bases left in between. The CDR3 sequence: CASSLGAGNYGYTF. CDR3 coding DNA: TGTGCCAGCAGCTTAGGAGCAGGGAACTATGGCTACACCTTC. Filled out from reference TRBV7-8 and TRBJ1-2, the complete variable domain reads GAGVSQSPRYKVAKRGQDVALRCDPISGHVSLFWYQQALGQGPEFLTYFQNEAQLDKSGLPSDRFFAERPEGSVSTLKIQRTQQEDSAVYLCASSLGAGNYGYTFGSGTRLTVV.

The rearrangement links TRBV7-9 to TRBJ1-4, with a possible D match to TRBD1 (5 bases). The CDR3 spans 16 residues. Trimming left V 7 bases short and J 8 bases short, with 23 bases between. Per the germline V gene, CDR1 is SEHNR and CDR2 is FQNEAQ (reference sequence). The CDR3: CASTDRPREVEEKLFF. The CDR3 DNA sequence: TGTGCCAGCACCGATCGCCCCAGGGAGGTGGAAGAAAAACTGTTTTTT.

The table lists this clone with a count of one. V usage is TRBV2 and J usage is TRBJ2-2, with D maybe TRBD1 (6 bases). CDR3 length: 16 residues. V lost 10 bases to trimming and J lost 2 bases, with 20 bases between them. Germline CDR1 and CDR2: SNHLY and FYNNEI. The CDR3 DNA is TGTGCCATCGCTTCGGAGACAGGACGAAACACCGGGGAGCTGTTTTTT. Residues: CAIASETGRNTGELFF. Full variable domain (outside the CDR3, taken from reference TRBV2 and TRBJ2-2): EPEVTQTPSHQVTQMGQEVILRCVPISNHLYFYWYRQILGQKVEFLVSFYNNEISEKSEIFDDQFSVERPDGSNFTLKIRSTKLEDSAMYFCAIASETGRNTGELFFGEGSRLTVL.

The J gene is TRBJ2-3, the V gene TRBV14; D is uncertain. This CDR3 spans 15 amino acids. Deletions cut 4 bases from V and 4 bases from J, with 15 bases between. Germline values: CDR1 SGHDN, CDR2 FVKESK. The chain's CDR3 is CASSPIGGRADTQYF. The CDR3 DNA is TGTGCCAGCAGCCCGATCGGCGGTAGAGCAGATACGCAGTATTTT.